The 18 T cell receptor beta chains presented below share a single source sample, sequenced in a study of blood T cell repertoires in COVID-19. Using immunoSEQ multiplex PCR, the repertoire was profiled, and TCRdb retains in-frame clones only, with some absent. The repertoire holds about 480,000 clones, with approximately 90% as singletons. Sequenced input: PBMCs or T cells enriched from blood (not recorded which). These receptor sequences come from a woman aged 40 to 55 who had recovered from COVID-19.

The chain couples TRBV9 to TRBJ2-7, with 8 bases aligning to TRBD1. Trimming cost V 6 bases and J 6 bases; bases outside gene matches: 11. The CDR3 totals 14 residues. The germline CDR1 and CDR2 sequences are SGDLS and YYNGEE. CDR3 sequence (DNA): TGTGCCAGCACCCCTGGACAGGGTAGGGGCGAGCAGTACTTC. It codes for CASTPGQGRGEQYF.

The chain links TRBV19 to TRBJ2-2; 12 nucleotides line up with TRBD2. The length of the CDR3 is 16 residues. V lost 9 bases to trimming and J lost 7 bases; unmatched junction nucleotides: 12. Germline V gives CDR1 LNHDA, CDR2 SQIVND (reference sequence). The CDR3 region has the DNA TGTGCCAGCATAAGATGGACTAGCGGGAAAATCGGGGAGCTGTTTTTT. Residues: CASIRWTSGKIGELFF.

V usage is TRBV15 and J usage is TRBJ2-7, with unresolved D. This CDR3 has 16 amino acids. Germline-derived CDR1 and CDR2 are LNHNV and YYDKDF (reference sequence). V was trimmed by 5 bases and J by 1 base, leaving 18 bases between them. CDR3 nucleotides: TGTGCCACCAGCCCCGGGTTCCGTTTCGAATCCTACGAGCAGTACTTC. Encoded protein: CATSPGFRFESYEQYF.

This chain uses TRBV13 with TRBJ1-1; TRBD1 is a possible D gene (6 bases). The CDR3 has 13 amino acids. Trimming cost V 1 base and J 6 bases, with 9 bases left between them. Germline CDR1 is PRHDT and CDR2 is FYEKMQ (reference sequence). CDR3 loop: CASSLAGAPEAFF. In DNA form, the CDR3 reads TGTGCCAGCAGCTTAGCAGGGGCCCCTGAAGCTTTCTTT.

The chain carries TRBV7-9 and TRBJ1-1; possibly TRBD1 for D (6 bases). Trimming took 8 bases from V and 5 from J, leaving 21 bases between them. Germline V CDR1 and CDR2: SEHNR, FQNEAQ (reference sequence). This CDR3 comprises 15 residues. DNA for the CDR3: TGTGCCAGCGGCAAACGGGAGGGGGGACGTACTGAAGCTTTCTTT. Translating gives CASGKREGGRTEAFF. Full variable domain (rest looked up from reference TRBV7-9 and TRBJ1-1): DTGVSQNPRHKITKRGQNVTFRCDPISEHNRLYWYRQTLGQGPEFLTYFQNEAQLEKSRLLSDRFSAERPKGSFSTLEIQRTEQGDSAMYLCASGKREGGRTEAFFGQGTRLTVV.

This chain joins TRBV11-2 and TRBJ2-7; weak D call: TRBD1 (6 bases). Trimming took off 5 bases at V and 2 bases at J, with 16 bases between the two ends. The CDR3 extends over 15 amino acids. Germline V gene data show CDR1 as SGHAT and CDR2 as FQNNGV. In DNA form, the CDR3 reads TGTGCCAGCAGCCCCGGGACACTTTCTGCCTACGAGCAGTACTTC. Encoded protein: CASSPGTLSAYEQYF.

The CDR3 sequence is CASSPRESEQFF. Here the CDR3 DNA reads TGTGCCAGCTCACCAAGGGAGTCTGAGCAGTTCTTC. The chain joins TRBV18 to TRBJ2-1; the D gene is possibly TRBD2 (5 bases). Germline CDR1 KGHSH, CDR2 LQKENI. The V end was cut by 2 bases, the J end by 9 bases, with 8 bases between. This CDR3 has 12 residues.

The J gene is TRBJ2-5, the V gene TRBV3-1 (or the pseudogene TRBV3-2), with 7 bases that match TRBD1. Germline CDR1 LGHDT, CDR2 YNNKEL (reference sequence). V was clipped by 8 bases and J by 1 base; unmatched bases: 4. This CDR3 comprises 13 residues. CDR3 region: CASADRIQETQYF. In DNA form, the CDR3 reads TGTGCCAGCGCGGACAGGATCCAAGAGACCCAGTACTTC.

J is TRBJ2-7 and V is TRBV27, with D perhaps TRBD2 (5 bases). The germline V gene has CDR1 MNHEY and CDR2 SMNVEV (reference sequence). Trimming took 1 base from V and 0 from J, leaving 10 bases between them. CDR3 length: 15 amino acids. The CDR3 bases are TGTGCCAGCAGTTTATTTTCGGGGAGCTCCTACGAGCAGTACTTC. As protein: CASSLFSGSSYEQYF.

The CDR3 nucleotides are TGTGCCAGTAGTGGTGGACACGCTAGCTCTGGAAACACCATATATTTT. This sequence encodes CASSGGHASSGNTIYF. The chain couples TRBV19 to TRBJ1-3, with D possibly being TRBD1 (5 bases). CDR1 is LNHDA and CDR2 is SQIVND in the germline V gene (reference sequence). V lost 5 bases to trimming and J lost 0 bases, with 14 bases between them. The CDR3 totals 16 residues.

There are a few counts of this clone. Here the CDR3 reads CASANVAGDPYNEQFF. In DNA, the CDR3 is TGTGCCAGCGCTAATGTAGCGGGCGATCCTTACAATGAGCAGTTCTTC. The chain carries TRBV19 and TRBJ2-1; 7 bases map to TRBD2. Germline lookup yields CDR1 LNHDA and CDR2 SQIVND (reference sequence). V shed 9 bases, J shed 4 bases, and the junction held 15 bases outside the gene matches. This CDR3 is built from 16 residues.

As DNA, the CDR3 is TGTGCCAGCAGCCCTAGGACTAGCGGGAGTCTCGTCTACGAGCAGTACTTC. This sequence encodes CASSPRTSGSLVYEQYF. The chain carries TRBV7-9 and TRBJ2-7; 13 bases align to TRBD2. CDR3 length: 17 amino acids. V trimming: 5 bases; J trimming: 3 bases; junction bases outside the gene matches: 10. Germline CDR1 SEHNR, CDR2 FQNEAQ (reference sequence).

The chain carries TRBV18 and TRBJ1-4; D unresolved. V lost 0 bases to trimming and J lost 8 bases, with 10 bases between them. Per the germline V gene, CDR1 is KGHSH and CDR2 is LQKENI. The CDR3 extends over 14 amino acids. CDR3 protein: CASSPPSVPEKLFF. The DNA of the CDR3 is TGTGCCAGCTCACCACCGTCGGTCCCCGAAAAACTGTTTTTT.

The chain carries TRBV20-1 and TRBJ1-1; D is perhaps TRBD1 (5 bases). Germline CDR1 is DFQATT and CDR2 is SNEGSKA (reference sequence). The CDR3 contains 14 residues. V was cut by 3 bases and J by 5 bases, with 16 bases left in between. The CDR3 nucleotides are TGCAGTGCTAGTATCGCAGGGTCTTTAACTGAAGCTTTCTTT. Protein product: CSASIAGSLTEAFF.

The J gene is TRBJ2-4, the V gene TRBV11-2, with D perhaps TRBD1 (5 bases). The CDR3 has 16 amino acids. Deletions cut 4 bases from V and 6 bases from J, with 19 bases between. Germline V lookup: CDR1 SGHAT, CDR2 FQNNGV. The CDR3 DNA follows: TGTGCCAGCAGCTCAGATCCCGGACGGACACGAAACATTCAGTACTTC. Protein sequence: CASSSDPGRTRNIQYF.

J is TRBJ2-5 and V is TRBV6-2 or TRBV6-3; D gene unclear. CDR3 size: 14 residues. Germline values: CDR1 MNHEY, CDR2 SVGEGT. V was cut by 2 bases and J by 4 bases, with 11 bases left in between. The CDR3 sequence: CASSYVSNRETQYF. The CDR3 DNA follows: TGTGCCAGCAGTTACGTTAGTAATCGAGAGACCCAGTACTTC.

V and J are TRBV19 and TRBJ1-2, with D possibly TRBD1 on 5 matching bases. Germline lookup yields CDR1 LNHDA and CDR2 SQIVND (reference sequence). The V gene lost 1 base and the J gene lost 2 bases, with 11 bases spanning the gap. This CDR3 comprises 15 residues. The CDR3 nucleotides are TGTGCCAGTAGTATAGGGCAGGCAGGGAACTATGGCTACACCTTC. It translates to CASSIGQAGNYGYTF. Full variable domain (missing parts from reference TRBV19 and TRBJ1-2): DGGITQSPKYLFRKEGQNVTLSCEQNLNHDAMYWYRQDPGQGLRLIYYSQIVNDFQKGDIAEGYSVSREKKESFPLTVTSAQKNPTAFYLCASSIGQAGNYGYTFGSGTRLTVV.

The V gene is TRBV3-1 (or the pseudogene TRBV3-2), the J gene TRBJ2-3, with no clear D. The V end was cut by 1 base, the J end by 6 bases, with 5 bases between. The CDR3 contains 12 residues. Germline loops: CDR1 LGHDT, CDR2 YNNKEL (reference sequence). CDR3 in DNA: TGTGCCAGCAGCCAAGTCTTGGATACGCAGTATTTT. Its translation is CASSQVLDTQYF.